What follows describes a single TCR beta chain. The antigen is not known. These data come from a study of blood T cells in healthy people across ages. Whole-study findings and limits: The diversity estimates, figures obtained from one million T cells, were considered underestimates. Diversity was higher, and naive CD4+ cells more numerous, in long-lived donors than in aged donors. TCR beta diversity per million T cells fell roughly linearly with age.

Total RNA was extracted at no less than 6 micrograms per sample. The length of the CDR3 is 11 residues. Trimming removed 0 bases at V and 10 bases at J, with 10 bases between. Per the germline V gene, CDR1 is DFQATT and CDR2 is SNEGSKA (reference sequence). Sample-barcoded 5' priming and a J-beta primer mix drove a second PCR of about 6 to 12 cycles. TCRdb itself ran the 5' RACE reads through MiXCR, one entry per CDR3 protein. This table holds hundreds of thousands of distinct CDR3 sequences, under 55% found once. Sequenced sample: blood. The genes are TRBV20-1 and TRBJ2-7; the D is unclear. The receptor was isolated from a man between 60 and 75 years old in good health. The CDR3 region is CSARDFPTQYF. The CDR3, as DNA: TGCAGTGCTAGAGATTTTCCTACCCAGTACTTC.